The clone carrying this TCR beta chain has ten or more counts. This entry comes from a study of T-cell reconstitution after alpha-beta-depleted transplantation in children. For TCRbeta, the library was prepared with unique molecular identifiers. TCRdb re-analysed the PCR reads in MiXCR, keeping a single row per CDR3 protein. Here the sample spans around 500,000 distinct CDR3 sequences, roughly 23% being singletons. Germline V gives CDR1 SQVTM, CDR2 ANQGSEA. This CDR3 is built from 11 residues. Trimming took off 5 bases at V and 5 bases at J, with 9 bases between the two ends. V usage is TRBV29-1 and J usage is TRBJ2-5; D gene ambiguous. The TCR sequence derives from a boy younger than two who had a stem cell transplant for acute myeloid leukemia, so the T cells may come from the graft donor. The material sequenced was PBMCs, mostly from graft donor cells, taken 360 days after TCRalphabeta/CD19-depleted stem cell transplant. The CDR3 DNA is TGCAGCGTTCTTAGCTGGGAGACCCAGTACTTC. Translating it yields CSVLSWETQYF.